These 8 T cell receptor beta chains came from one sample sequenced in a study of T cells in Graves' hyperthyroidism and ophthalmopathy. There were TCR beta CDR3 regions amplified from RNA transcripts. RT-PCR in the first round (using the HTBI primer set) targeted the TCR CDR3. TCRdb analysed the multiplex PCR reads with MiXCR anew, one entry per CDR3 protein. This sample has 660,000 or so distinct CDR3 sequences; about 45% occur once, and the top ten carry 7% to 7.5%. Sequencing was performed on peripheral blood or thyroid tissue (not recorded which). The origin of the receptors is an adult man with Graves' disease, either hyperthyroidism or ophthalmopathy (not recorded which).

This clonotype has just a few counts. The chain is built from TRBV6-6 and TRBJ1-4; D is possibly TRBD1 (6 bases). Germline loops: CDR1 MNHNY, CDR2 SVGAGI (reference sequence). Trimming took off 5 bases at V and 8 bases at J, with 12 bases between the two ends. CDR3 length: 13 amino acids. CDR3 amino acids: CASSETGWEKLFF. The CDR3 DNA sequence: TGTGCCAGCAGTGAGACAGGCTGGGAAAAACTGTTTTTT.

J is TRBJ2-7 and V is TRBV7-9, with 16 bases matching TRBD2. Per germline, CDR1 SEHNR and CDR2 FQNEAQ (reference sequence). V shed 5 bases and J 7 bases; nucleotides not matched to a gene: 8. The CDR3 extends over 16 amino acids. Here the CDR3 reads CASSLGLAGGLWEQYF. CDR3 DNA sequence: TGTGCCAGCAGCCTGGGACTAGCGGGGGGGCTTTGGGAGCAGTACTTC.

CDR3 amino acids: CASSQEGSGSPTYEQYF. The CDR3 DNA reads TGTGCCAGCAGCCAAGAAGGTAGCGGGAGCCCTACCTACGAGCAGTACTTC. J is TRBJ2-7 and V is TRBV7-3; TRBD2 agrees at 9 bases. The CDR3 is 17 amino acids. Trimming took 5 bases from V and 2 from J; bases not matched to a gene: 13. Germline CDR1 and CDR2: SGHTA and FQGTGA.

This clonotype was counted at least ten times. The rearrangement joins TRBV7-2 to TRBJ1-1; D ambiguous. The V and J ends lost 4 bases and 4 bases respectively, with 10 bases between them. This CDR3 region has 13 residues. CDR1 and CDR2 (germline): SGHTA, FQGNSA. The DNA of the CDR3 is TGTGCCAGCAGCTCCAAGTGGGTCACTGAAGCTTTCTTT. This gives the protein CASSSKWVTEAFF.

This clonotype came up many times. This chain joins TRBV29-1 and TRBJ1-1; D might be TRBD1 (5 bases). Germline V gives CDR1 SQVTM, CDR2 ANQGSEA. V was trimmed by 2 bases and J by 5 bases, leaving 18 bases between them. The CDR3 has 15 residues. The CDR3 region has the DNA TGCAGCGTTGAAAAGCGTGCGGGGGTAGGGACTGAAGCTTTCTTT. Translated, it gives CSVEKRAGVGTEAFF.

This clonotype was recorded many times. This chain joins TRBV6-4 and TRBJ1-6, with D hard to call. With 0 bases removed from V and 10 bases from J, the gap between germline ends came to 13 bases. The CDR3 has 15 amino acids. CDR1 and CDR2 (germline): MRHNA, SNTAGT. CDR3 coding DNA: TGTGCCAGCAGTGACTCGGCCCGGGGAGGGTCACCCCTCCACTTT. It yields the protein CASSDSARGGSPLHF.

This clonotype was counted at least ten times. This chain uses TRBV7-9 with TRBJ2-6, with 8 bases matching TRBD2. CDR1 SEHNR and CDR2 FQNEAQ come from the germline V gene (reference sequence). This CDR3 comprises 16 residues. V was clipped by 5 bases and J by 7 bases; unmatched bases: 10. The CDR3 sequence is CASSPTGGSRANVLTF. In nucleotides, the CDR3 is TGTGCCAGCAGCCCAACGGGGGGGTCTCGTGCCAACGTCCTGACTTTC.

The chain couples TRBV20-1 to TRBJ1-5; D is possibly TRBD1 (6 bases). The CDR3 spans 16 residues. Trimming cost V 2 bases and J 2 bases, with 16 bases left between them. The germline V gene encodes CDR1 DFQATT and CDR2 SNEGSKA (reference sequence). As DNA, the CDR3 is TGCAGTGCTAGACTTAGGGGGGGGGTTCGCAATCAGCCCCAGCATTTT. Translating it yields CSARLRGGVRNQPQHF.